A selection of T cell receptor beta chains follows, all from one sample in a study of T-cell reconstitution after alpha-beta-depleted transplantation in children. TCRdb reprocessed the PCR reads with MiXCR, giving one entry per CDR3 protein. Among about 360,000 distinct CDR3 sequences listed, roughly 13% were seen once. The starting material was PBMCs, obtained from the stem cell graft. The receptors shown here come from a human donor who donated a stem cell graft to a child with Fanconi anemia. Each CDR3 is given without its conserved first and last residue.

TRBV29-1 | SVEDRTSGATSEQF
TRBV7-6 | ASSQLASSGYNEQF
TRBV12-3/TRBV12-4 | ASSPGQAYGYT
TRBV20-1 | SAAGNLEGYT
TRBV5-6 | ASSLGNGREAF
TRBV20-1 | SATKGAPEDNYGYT
TRBV20-1 | SAARGRGETQY
TRBV9 | ASSLSQSSGNTIY
TRBV12-3/TRBV12-4 | ASSLTGGGDEQF
TRBV4-2 | ASSPNQVLNTGELF
TRBV9 | ASSSTRNEQF
TRBV12-3/TRBV12-4 | ASSLGPDTNTEAF
TRBV20-1 | SARGETEAF
TRBV18 | ASSRERSVAGTGYT
TRBV12-3/TRBV12-4 | ASSPSVTGWRGAF
TRBV7-9 | ASSPLAGGSYEQY
TRBV12-3/TRBV12-4 | ASSYLRTSGGIDTQY
TRBV20-1 | SVWPEVTEAF
TRBV29-1 | SSGHGTDTQY
TRBV20-1 | SASGPAGKETQY
TRBV5-1 | ASRDLMNTEAF
TRBV3-1 | ASSPWAGVNTEAF
TRBV4-3 | ASTGNPTSGANVLT
TRBV27 | ASSPDRGELF
TRBV14 | ASSQPNTEAF
TRBV5-1 | ASSGGGGKDGYT
TRBV7-8 | ASSSRSGQVGQAF
TRBV7-8 | ASSSYDRPGYT
TRBV12-3/TRBV12-4 | ASSRRRGATNEKLF
TRBV7-9 | ASSLDEGNTIY
TRBV30 | AFGVGTEAF
TRBV20-1 | SASRLKTPRNTEAF
TRBV7-3 | ASSLRPRTDTQY
TRBV20-1 | SARVSTGFGGYT
TRBV7-6 | ASSQTQEMNTEAF
TRBV6-2/TRBV6-3 | ASSYSRWMSQKDPGELF
TRBV20-1 | SATGQSNQPQH
TRBV12-3/TRBV12-4 | ASSTSGLGVNEQF
TRBV12-3/TRBV12-4 | ASTAGRRSTEAF
TRBV28 | ATQGPNQPQH
TRBV29-1 | SVAPGTVAEQF
TRBV29-1 | SVVETGAKNIQY
TRBV6-1 | ASSEAWEDTDTQY
TRBV24-1 | ATSDLPKGNTEAF
TRBV5-1 | ASSFRGGTYEQY
TRBV10-1 | ASSATLKGTQY